The next 26 T cell receptor beta chains were all read from a single sample in a study of response to subunit inactivated influenza vaccine. Using its own MiXCR run on the RT-PCR reads, TCRdb lists one record per CDR3 protein. The sample holds about 240,000 distinct CDR3 sequences, 12% seen once. The source was non-naive T cells sorted from PBMCs, collected 14 to 15 days before vaccination. These receptors were taken from a man aged 50 to 59 who received an inactivated influenza vaccine.

This clonotype was seen many times. The gene calls are TRBV28 and TRBJ2-7; D may be TRBD1 (6 bases). Germline V gene lookup returns CDR1 MDHEN and CDR2 SYDVKM. Trimming pared 6 bases from V and 3 bases from J, leaving 18 bases between. The CDR3 totals 15 residues. CDR3 DNA sequence: TGTGCCAGCAGCCGCCCCAGGGGCTACCGCTACGAGCAGTACTTC. Translated, it gives CASSRPRGYRYEQYF.

The chain couples TRBV9 to TRBJ2-7; the match to TRBD1 covers 9 bases. V dropped 3 bases and J dropped 5; count of bases not matched to a gene: 9. Germline V gene lookup returns CDR1 SGDLS and CDR2 YYNGEE. This CDR3 comprises 15 residues. CDR3 in DNA: TGTGCCAGCAGCGCCGACAGGGGGTTCGACAACGAGCAGTACTTC. This translates into CASSADRGFDNEQYF.

This clonotype was detected many times. The chain is built from TRBV5-1 and TRBJ2-2, with D maybe TRBD2 (6 bases). CDR1 and CDR2 from the germline V gene are SGHRS and YFSETQ. The CDR3 runs 14 residues. Trimming cost V 5 bases and J 1 base, with 9 bases left between them. CDR3 residues: CASSRRENTGELFF. For the CDR3, the DNA is TGCGCCAGCAGTCGGCGGGAGAACACCGGGGAGCTGTTTTTT.

The chain has TRBV14 and TRBJ1-4, with a possible D match to TRBD1 (6 bases). The germline V and J ends were trimmed by 4 bases and 8 bases, with 14 bases remaining between them. In germline, CDR1 is SGHDN, CDR2 FVKESK. The CDR3 has 14 amino acids. The CDR3 nucleotides read TGTGCCAGCAGCCCCGGGGGGCTCGAGGAAAAACTGTTTTTT. Protein: CASSPGGLEEKLFF.

This clonotype was recorded a few times. The gene calls are TRBV5-1 and TRBJ2-7; a possible D gene is TRBD2 (5 bases). The ends were cut back, 4 bases at V and 3 bases at J, with 17 bases in the middle. There are 15 residues in the CDR3. Germline V gene lookup returns CDR1 SGHRS and CDR2 YFSETQ. The CDR3 sequence is CASSPKVGISYEQYF. CDR3 DNA: TGCGCCAGCAGCCCCAAAGTCGGGATAAGCTACGAGCAGTACTTC.

A few counts support this clonotype. V gene TRBV5-1 combines with J gene TRBJ2-7; TRBD1 might be the D (5 bases). Germline V gives CDR1 SGHRS, CDR2 YFSETQ. V gave up 0 bases and J gave up 1 base, with 14 bases separating them. CDR3 length: 16 residues. The CDR3 reads CASSLVGTGASYEQYF. For the CDR3, the DNA is TGCGCCAGCAGCTTGGTTGGCACAGGAGCATCCTACGAGCAGTACTTC.

Ten or more counts support this clonotype. The chain uses TRBV7-2 and TRBJ2-7; TRBD1 matches 7 bases. Germline CDR1 reads SGHTA; CDR2 reads FQGNSA. The CDR3 loop spans 14 amino acids. J lost 0 bases, V lost 7 bases, and 6 bases had no gene match. CDR3 sequence: CASKKDRLSYEQYF. The CDR3 DNA sequence: TGTGCCAGCAAAAAGGACAGGCTCTCCTACGAGCAGTACTTC.

Here the CDR3 reads CASSPLPGQPYGYTF. The CDR3 coding sequence is TGCGCCAGCAGCCCCCTTCCCGGCCAGCCCTATGGCTACACCTTC. This chain uses TRBV4-1 with TRBJ1-2; D uncertain. The CDR3 contains 15 residues. Trimming shortened V by 4 bases and J by 4 bases, and 16 bases separated the two germline ends. CDR1 is MGHRA and CDR2 is YSYEKL in the germline V gene.

The chain couples TRBV2 to TRBJ2-5; the D gene is possibly TRBD2 (7 bases). CDR1 and CDR2 from the germline V gene are SNHLY and FYNNEI. V dropped 4 bases and J dropped 4 bases, with 13 bases sitting between them. The CDR3 loop spans 14 amino acids. CDR3 in DNA: TGTGCCAGCAGTGTGGGGGGGGCTGGAGAGACCCAGTACTTC. Protein: CASSVGGAGETQYF. Complete variable domain (other parts from reference TRBV2 and TRBJ2-5): EPEVTQTPSHQVTQMGQEVILRCVPISNHLYFYWYRQILGQKVEFLVSFYNNEISEKSEIFDDQFSVERPDGSNFTLKIRSTKLEDSAMYFCASSVGGAGETQYFGPGTRLLVL.

This clonotype has a count of ten or more. The CDR3 reads CASSRGPTYEQYF. The CDR3 DNA reads TGTGCCAGCAGCCGGGGGCCGACCTACGAGCAGTACTTC. This chain joins TRBV6-1 and TRBJ2-7, with D possibly being TRBD1 or TRBD2 (6 bases each). Germline-derived CDR1 and CDR2 are MNHNS and SASEGT. This CDR3 is 13 amino acids long. Trimming removed 6 bases from V and 2 bases from J, with 11 bases in between.

The CDR3 DNA follows: TGCAGTGCTAGAGGCGGACTAGCGGGGGGGGTACACGAGCAGTACTTC. Translation gives CSARGGLAGGVHEQYF. V usage is TRBV20-1 and J usage is TRBJ2-7, with 15 bases identical to TRBD2. CDR3 length: 16 residues. Germline CDR1 DFQATT, CDR2 SNEGSKA (reference sequence). J gave up 5 bases and V 1 base, and 6 bases lay outside the gene matches.

This clonotype was picked up a small number of times. A read error may produce the germline difference seen at one junction end. The chain has TRBV6-1 and TRBJ2-7; 7 bases fit TRBD1. The germline gives CDR1 MNHNS, CDR2 SASEGT. The CDR3 is 13 amino acids. This chain's CDR3 is CASTTGISHEQYF. Here the CDR3 DNA reads TGTGCCAGCACGACAGGGATCTCCCACGAGCAGTACTTC.

In its sample, this clonotype was seen many times. The J gene is TRBJ2-6, the V gene TRBV20-1; a possible D gene is TRBD2 (6 bases). Trimming stripped 3 bases from V and 2 bases from J, with 8 bases between. The CDR3 contains 14 residues. CDR1 is DFQATT, CDR2 SNEGSKA, per germline (reference sequence). CDR3 in DNA: TGCAGTGCTAGTGGAGGGGCTGGGGCCAACGTCCTGACTTTC. This gives the protein CSASGGAGANVLTF.

This clonotype occurred a few times. The chain employs TRBV7-2 and TRBJ2-7; 13 bases agree with TRBD2. The ends lost 4 bases at V and 4 bases at J; junction bases unmatched: 7. This CDR3 comprises 16 residues. CDR1 and CDR2 (germline): SGHTA, FQGNSA. CDR3 nucleotide sequence: TGTGCCAGCAGCTCTGGACCGGGACTAGCGGGATACGAGCAGTACTTC. It specifies CASSSGPGLAGYEQYF.

This clonotype was observed many times. The CDR3 DNA reads TGTGCCACCAAACAACGCGGGGGGTACACAGATACGCAGTATTTT. Translation gives CATKQRGGYTDTQYF. The chain uses TRBV28 and TRBJ2-3; 8 bases are a match to TRBD2. J lost 2 bases, V lost 10 bases, and 11 bases had no gene match. Germline CDR1 MDHEN, CDR2 SYDVKM. The CDR3 sequence is 15 residues long.

This sequence joins TRBV5-6 and TRBJ2-1; 11 bases map to TRBD2. The CDR3 is made up of 19 amino acids. In germline, CDR1 is SGHDT, CDR2 YYEEEE. V lost 0 bases, J lost 4 bases, and 12 bases stayed unmatched. CDR3: CASSLGSSGGHRSYNEQFF. CDR3 bases: TGTGCCAGCAGCTTGGGATCTAGCGGGGGGCATCGGTCGTACAATGAGCAGTTCTTC.

This clonotype has just a few counts. The chain couples TRBV20-1 to TRBJ2-1; D remains ambiguous. The CDR3 contains 18 residues. From germline, CDR1 is DFQATT and CDR2 SNEGSKA (reference sequence). The V gene lost 1 base and the J gene lost 3 bases, with 22 bases spanning the gap. The chain's CDR3 is CSARGNVFGGQSYNEQFF. In DNA, the CDR3 is TGCAGTGCTAGAGGAAACGTCTTCGGCGGCCAAAGCTACAATGAGCAGTTCTTC.

This clonotype showed up just a few times. The V call is TRBV27, the J call TRBJ2-1; D ambiguous. Germline loops: CDR1 MNHEY, CDR2 SMNVEV (reference sequence). V lost 4 bases and J 9 bases, leaving 13 bases between the germline ends. The CDR3 runs 13 residues. CDR3: CASSSTTGFEQFF. For the CDR3, the DNA is TGTGCCAGCAGTTCCACCACGGGTTTTGAGCAGTTCTTC.

This clonotype was detected only a few times. The chain couples TRBV12-3 or TRBV12-4 to TRBJ1-5, with TRBD1 identical over 7 bases. V lost 0 bases and J lost 0; bases outside the gene matches: 5. The CDR3 spans 17 residues. The CDR3 nucleotides are TGTGCCAGCAGTTTAGCGACAGGGATTTATAGCAATCAGCCCCAGCATTTT. It translates to CASSLATGIYSNQPQHF.

The chain joins TRBV29-1 to TRBJ2-5; 11 nucleotides align to TRBD2. Germline assignment: CDR1 SQVTM and CDR2 ANQGSEA. This CDR3 is 15 amino acids long. V gave up 3 bases and J gave up 4 bases; unmatched junction bases: 7. The CDR3 loop reads CSVDPNSGRGETQYF. The CDR3 DNA is TGCAGCGTTGATCCAAATAGCGGGAGGGGAGAGACCCAGTACTTC.

This clonotype was counted between two and nine times. The V and J genes are TRBV2 and TRBJ2-6; 10 nucleotides align to TRBD1. Germline trimming cut 4 bases from V and 9 bases from J; bases unmatched to any gene: 6. CDR1 is SNHLY and CDR2 is FYNNEI in the germline V gene. This CDR3 is built from 15 residues. The CDR3 DNA is TGTGCCAGCAGTGGCCGGACAGGGGGAGGCAACGTCCTGACTTTC. This codes for CASSGRTGGGNVLTF.

This clonotype has ten or more counts. The chain couples TRBV12-3 or TRBV12-4 to TRBJ2-5; possible D gene TRBD2, 6 bases. Trimming pared 3 bases from V and 5 bases from J, leaving 16 bases between. The CDR3 spans 15 residues. The CDR3 sequence is CASSFSRGSGETQYF. As DNA, the CDR3 is TGTGCCAGCAGTTTCTCACGGGGGTCTGGGGAGACCCAGTACTTC.

This clonotype has at least ten counts. The J gene is TRBJ2-2, the V gene TRBV6-2 or TRBV6-3, with TRBD1 matching over 8 bases. The CDR3 totals 14 residues. Germline values: CDR1 MNHEY, CDR2 SVGEGT. V was clipped by 6 bases and J by 7 bases; unmatched bases: 7. The CDR3 bases are TGTGCCAGCAGAGACAGGGGCCTTATCGGGGAGCTGTTTTTT. Translation gives CASRDRGLIGELFF.

There are a few counts of this clonotype. The chain carries TRBV28 and TRBJ2-2; D possibly matches TRBD1 or TRBD2 (7 bases each). CDR1 and CDR2 (germline): MDHEN, SYDVKM. The CDR3 length is 18 residues. The germline V and J ends were trimmed by 6 bases and 4 bases, with 24 bases remaining between them. The CDR3 sequence is CASSRWEGLGDSTGELFF. CDR3 coding DNA: TGTGCCAGCAGCCGATGGGAGGGATTGGGGGACAGCACCGGGGAGCTGTTTTTT.

This clonotype occurred a few times. The chain uses TRBV30 and TRBJ2-1; 7 bases align to TRBD2. The V gene end was trimmed by 4 bases and the J gene end by 7 bases; junction bases not matched to a gene: 7. Looked up from germline, CDR1 is GTSNPN and CDR2 is SVGIG (reference sequence). The CDR3 has 13 amino acids. The CDR3, as DNA: TGTGCCTGGAATGTCAGGCGGGGGAATGAGCAGTTCTTC. Translated: CAWNVRRGNEQFF.

A remark on this clonotype: A much larger clone differs by one base, so this may be a read error. The chain couples TRBV9 to TRBJ1-3, with D uncertain. CDR3 length: 15 residues. Germline V gene sequence: CDR1 SGDLS, CDR2 YYNGEE. V was shortened by 0 bases and J by 0 bases, with 7 bases between the two germline ends. CDR3 region: CASSVDDYSGNTIYF. The DNA for the CDR3 is TGTGCCAGCAGCGTAGACGACTACTCTGGAAACACCATATATTTT. The full variable domain, its missing parts supplied by reference TRBV9 and TRBJ1-3, is DSGVTQTPKHLITATGQRVTLRCSPRSGDLSVYWYQQSLDQGLQFLIQYYNGEERAKGNILERFSAQQFPDLHSELNLSSLELGDSALYFCASSVDDYSGNTIYFGEGSWLTVV.